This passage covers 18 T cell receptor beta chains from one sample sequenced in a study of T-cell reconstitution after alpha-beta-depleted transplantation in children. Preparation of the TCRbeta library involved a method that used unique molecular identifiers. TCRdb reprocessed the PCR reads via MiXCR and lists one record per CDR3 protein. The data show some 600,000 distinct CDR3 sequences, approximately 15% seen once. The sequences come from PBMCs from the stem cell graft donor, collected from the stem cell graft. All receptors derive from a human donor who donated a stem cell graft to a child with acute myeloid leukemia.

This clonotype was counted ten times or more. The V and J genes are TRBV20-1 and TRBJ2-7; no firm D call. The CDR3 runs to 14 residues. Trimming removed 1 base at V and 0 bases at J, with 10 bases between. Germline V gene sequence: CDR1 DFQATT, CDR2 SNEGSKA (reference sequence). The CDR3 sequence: CSARATHNSYEQYF. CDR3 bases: TGCAGTGCTAGAGCCACACATAACTCCTACGAGCAGTACTTC.

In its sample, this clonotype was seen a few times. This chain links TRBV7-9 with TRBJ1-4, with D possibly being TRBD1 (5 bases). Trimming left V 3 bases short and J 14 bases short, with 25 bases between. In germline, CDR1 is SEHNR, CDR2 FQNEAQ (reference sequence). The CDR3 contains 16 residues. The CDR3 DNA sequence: TGTGCCAGCAGCTTGTTGCCCAGGGCGTCGGAGATAGGGCTGTTTTTT. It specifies CASSLLPRASEIGLFF. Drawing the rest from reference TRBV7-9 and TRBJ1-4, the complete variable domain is DTGVSQNPRHKITKRGQNVTFRCDPISEHNRLYWYRQTLGQGPEFLTYFQNEAQLEKSRLLSDRFSAERPKGSFSTLEIQRTEQGDSAMYLCASSLLPRASEIGLFFGSGTQLSVL.

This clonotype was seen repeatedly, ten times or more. CDR3 sequence: CSARGGALGIQYF. DNA of the CDR3: TGCAGTGCCCGAGGGGGCGCATTGGGCATTCAGTACTTC. The V call is TRBV20-1, the J call TRBJ2-4; the match to TRBD1 covers 7 bases. CDR1 and CDR2 (germline): DFQATT, SNEGSKA (reference sequence). The V segment lost 6 bases and the J segment 9 bases; nucleotides outside the gene matches: 11. The CDR3 loop spans 13 amino acids.

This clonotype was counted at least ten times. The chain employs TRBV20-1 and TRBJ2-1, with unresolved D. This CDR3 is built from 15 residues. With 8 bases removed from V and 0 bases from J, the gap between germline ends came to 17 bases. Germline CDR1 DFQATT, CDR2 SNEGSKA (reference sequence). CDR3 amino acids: CSPRGRESSYNEQFF. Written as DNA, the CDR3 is TGCAGTCCCCGAGGACGAGAAAGCTCCTACAATGAGCAGTTCTTC.

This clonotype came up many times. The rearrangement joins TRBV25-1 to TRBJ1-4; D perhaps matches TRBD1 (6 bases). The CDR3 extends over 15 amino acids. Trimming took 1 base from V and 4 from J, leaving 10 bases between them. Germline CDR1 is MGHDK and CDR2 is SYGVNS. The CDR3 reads CASSEFGTSNEKLFF. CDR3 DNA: TGTGCCAGCAGTGAATTCGGGACAAGTAATGAAAAACTGTTTTTT.

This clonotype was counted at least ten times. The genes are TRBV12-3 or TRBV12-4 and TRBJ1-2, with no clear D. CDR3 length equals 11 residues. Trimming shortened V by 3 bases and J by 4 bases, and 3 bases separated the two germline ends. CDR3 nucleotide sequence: TGTGCCAGCAGTTTCAGCTATGGCTACACCTTC. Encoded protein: CASSFSYGYTF.

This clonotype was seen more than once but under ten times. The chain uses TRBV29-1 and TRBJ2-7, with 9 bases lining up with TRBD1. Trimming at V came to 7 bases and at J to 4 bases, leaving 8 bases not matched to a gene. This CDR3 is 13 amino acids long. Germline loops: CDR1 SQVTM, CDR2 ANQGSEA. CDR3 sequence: CSAQRDRVYEQYF. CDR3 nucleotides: TGCAGCGCGCAACGGGACAGGGTGTACGAGCAGTACTTC.

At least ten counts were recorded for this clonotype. This chain's CDR3 is CSGTGGHTQYF. In DNA form, the CDR3 reads TGCAGCGGTACGGGGGGGCATACGCAGTATTTT. J is TRBJ2-3 and V is TRBV29-1; 8 bases are shared with TRBD2. V gave up 7 bases and J gave up 7 bases; unmatched junction bases: 4. The CDR3 runs 11 residues. CDR1 is SQVTM and CDR2 is ANQGSEA in the germline V gene.

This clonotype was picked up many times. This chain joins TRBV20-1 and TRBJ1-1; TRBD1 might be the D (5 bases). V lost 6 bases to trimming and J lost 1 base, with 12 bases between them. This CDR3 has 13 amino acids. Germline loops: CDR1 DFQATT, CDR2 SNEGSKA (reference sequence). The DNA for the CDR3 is TGCAGTGCAGGGGATGATGGGAACACTGAAGCTTTCTTT. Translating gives CSAGDDGNTEAFF.

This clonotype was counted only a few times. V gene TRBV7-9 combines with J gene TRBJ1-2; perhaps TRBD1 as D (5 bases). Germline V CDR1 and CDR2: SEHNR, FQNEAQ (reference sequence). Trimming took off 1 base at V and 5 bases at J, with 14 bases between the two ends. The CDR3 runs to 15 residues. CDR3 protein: CASSLEPGGEYGYTF. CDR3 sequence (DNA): TGTGCCAGCAGCTTAGAACCGGGGGGAGAGTATGGCTACACCTTC.

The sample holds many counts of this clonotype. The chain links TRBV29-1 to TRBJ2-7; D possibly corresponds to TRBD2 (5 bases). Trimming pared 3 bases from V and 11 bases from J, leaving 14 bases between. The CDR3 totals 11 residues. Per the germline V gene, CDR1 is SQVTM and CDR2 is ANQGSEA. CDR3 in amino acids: CSVDQSGKEYF. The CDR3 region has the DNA TGCAGCGTTGATCAGTCGGGGAAGGAGTACTTC.

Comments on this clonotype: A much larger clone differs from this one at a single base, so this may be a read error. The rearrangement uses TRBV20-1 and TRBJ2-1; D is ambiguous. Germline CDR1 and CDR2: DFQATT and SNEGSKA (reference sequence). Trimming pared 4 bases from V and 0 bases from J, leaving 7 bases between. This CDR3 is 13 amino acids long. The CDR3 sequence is CSAKCSSYNEQFF. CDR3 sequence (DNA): TGCAGTGCTAAGTGTAGCTCCTACAATGAGCAGTTCTTC.

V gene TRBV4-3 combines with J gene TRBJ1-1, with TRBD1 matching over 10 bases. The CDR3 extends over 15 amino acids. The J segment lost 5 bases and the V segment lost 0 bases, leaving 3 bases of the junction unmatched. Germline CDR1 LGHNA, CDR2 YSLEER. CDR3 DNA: TGCGCCAGCAGCCAAGACCGGGACAGGGGAACTGAAGCTTTCTTT. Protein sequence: CASSQDRDRGTEAFF.

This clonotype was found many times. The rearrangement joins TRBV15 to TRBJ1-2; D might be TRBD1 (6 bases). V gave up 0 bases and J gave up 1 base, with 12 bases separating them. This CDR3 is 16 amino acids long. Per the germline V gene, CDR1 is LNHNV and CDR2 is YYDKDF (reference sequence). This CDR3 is CATSRDDRSFNYGYTF. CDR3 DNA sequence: TGTGCCACCAGCAGAGATGACAGGTCCTTTAACTATGGCTACACCTTC.

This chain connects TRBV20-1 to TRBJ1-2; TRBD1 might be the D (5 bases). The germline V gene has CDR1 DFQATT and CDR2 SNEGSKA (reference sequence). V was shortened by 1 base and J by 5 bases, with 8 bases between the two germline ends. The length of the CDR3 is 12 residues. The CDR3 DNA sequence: TGCAGTGCTAGAGGGGGCCTTTATGGCTACACCTTC. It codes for CSARGGLYGYTF.

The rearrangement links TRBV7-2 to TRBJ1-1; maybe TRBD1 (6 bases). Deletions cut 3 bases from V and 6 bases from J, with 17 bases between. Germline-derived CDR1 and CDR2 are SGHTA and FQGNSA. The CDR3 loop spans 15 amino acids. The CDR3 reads CASSLVRGDRSEAFF. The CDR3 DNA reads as TGTGCCAGCAGCTTGGTTAGGGGGGATCGTTCTGAAGCTTTCTTT.

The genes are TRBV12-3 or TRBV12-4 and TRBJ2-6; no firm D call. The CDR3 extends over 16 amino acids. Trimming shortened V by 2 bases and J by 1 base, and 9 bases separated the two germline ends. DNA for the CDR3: TGTGCCAGCAGTTTAACGTACTCATCTGGGGCCAACGTCCTGACTTTC. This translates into CASSLTYSSGANVLTF.

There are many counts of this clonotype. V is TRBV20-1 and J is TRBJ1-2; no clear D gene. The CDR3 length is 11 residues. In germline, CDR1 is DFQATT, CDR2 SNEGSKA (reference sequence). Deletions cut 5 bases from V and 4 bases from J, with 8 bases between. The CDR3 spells CSAGGPYGYTF. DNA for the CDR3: TGCAGTGCTGGCGGGCCCTATGGCTACACCTTC.